This note documents a single T cell receptor (beta chain) sequence. The germline V gene has CDR1 MNHEY and CDR2 SMNVEV (reference sequence). The CDR3 has 17 residues. Trimming pared 2 bases from V and 0 bases from J, leaving 16 bases between. Clones were sequenced by immunoSEQ multiplex PCR, and TCRdb holds only the in-frame ones, with some missing. The data contain around 70,000 clones, approximately 94% of them singletons. This specimen belongs to a study of technical replicates of blood from a few donors. This sequence originates from a human donor in good health. Material for sequencing was T cells isolated from PBMCs. The chain links TRBV27 to TRBJ1-2; D not resolved. In DNA, the CDR3 is TGTGCCAGCAGTTTAGGGCCGCCTGAGGGAGCTAACTATGGCTACACCTTC. It yields the protein CASSLGPPEGANYGYTF.